This TCR beta chain was identified in a study of patients and donors after allogeneic stem cell transplantation. A single record per CDR3 protein comes from TCRdb applying MiXCR to the RT-PCR reads. The sample has roughly 940,000 distinct CDR3 sequences; about a sixth are singletons. The clonotype was recovered from a human donor who was either an allogeneic HSCT recipient or a stem cell or donor lymphocyte infusion donor (not recorded which). It is not recorded whose cells these are; they may come from a transplant donor. What was sequenced was blood, either unsorted or a sorted T cell fraction (not recorded which).

CDR3 in DNA: TGTGCCAGCAGTGGACCTTCAGGGGCCTTCACAGATACGCAGTATTTT. It is translated as CASSGPSGAFTDTQYF. This chain uses TRBV25-1 with TRBJ2-3; possibly TRBD1 for D (6 bases). This CDR3 is 16 amino acids long. With 4 bases removed from V and 2 bases from J, the gap between germline ends came to 16 bases. Germline values: CDR1 MGHDK, CDR2 SYGVNS.